This T cell receptor (beta chain) stems from a study of T cell repertoires in cytomegalovirus infection. Background on the study: CMV epitopes used comprised recently identified HLA-C-restricted ones and well-studied HLA-B-restricted ones. Both a matching HLA type and CMV infection were indicated by public TCR beta signatures. Notes on the study in general: Dominating the ex vivo response were HLA-C-restricted CMV-specific TCR beta clonotypes.

Each CDR3 protein is one row after TCRdb ran MiXCR on the reads. This repertoire shows about 920,000 distinct CDR3 sequences, less than 40% found once; its top ten account for about 14%. On this clonotype: As yet, its antigen is unknown.

CDR3 length: 17 residues. Germline CDR1 is SGHNT and CDR2 is YYREEE (reference sequence). V lost 4 bases, J lost 4 bases, and 15 bases stayed unmatched. The chain links TRBV5-4 to TRBJ2-5; TRBD2 matches 8 bases. Here the sequenced sample was cultured CD8+ T cells from PBMCs, taken from culture after CMV antigen stimulation. The clonotype was recovered from a human donor in good health (CMV status not recorded). Some clones in this sample may be carry-over from other donors' samples. The CDR3 spells CASSVAIGGGRGETQYF. DNA of the CDR3: TGTGCCAGCAGCGTAGCCATTGGCGGGGGGCGGGGAGAGACCCAGTACTTC. Supplemented by reference TRBV5-4 and TRBJ2-5, the full variable domain reads ETGVTQSPTHLIKTRGQQVTLRCSSQSGHNTVSWYQQALGQGPQFIFQYYREEENGRGNFPPRFSGLQFPNYSSELNVNALELDDSALYLCASSVAIGGGRGETQYFGPGTRLLVL.